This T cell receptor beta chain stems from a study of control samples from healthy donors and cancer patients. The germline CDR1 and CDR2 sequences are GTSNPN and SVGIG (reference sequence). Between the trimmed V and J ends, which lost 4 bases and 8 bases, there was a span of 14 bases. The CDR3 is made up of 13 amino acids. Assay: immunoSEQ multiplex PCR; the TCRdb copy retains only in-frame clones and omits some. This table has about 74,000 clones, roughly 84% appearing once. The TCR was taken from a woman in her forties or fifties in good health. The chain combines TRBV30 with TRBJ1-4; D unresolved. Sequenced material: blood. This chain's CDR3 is CAWMGPISEKLFF. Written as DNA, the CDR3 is TGTGCCTGGATGGGCCCGATCTCAGAAAAACTGTTTTTT.